These T cell receptor beta chains were read from a single sample in a study of breast tumors, draining lymph nodes, adjacent tissues. TCRdb reanalysed the multiplex PCR reads using MiXCR and keeps one entry per CDR3 protein. Of 130,000 or so distinct CDR3 sequences listed, approximately 20% are singletons. Sequenced material: axillary lymph node tissue. All receptors derive from a female donor with breast cancer. Some clones in this sample may be carry-over from other donors' samples. Each CDR3 is given with its conserved first and last residue. A D gene is named only where the DNA matches it firmly. The size of a clone is reported for some rows only, either as once, few or many, or as a class for expanded clones.

j_call v_call d_call clone_size cdr3_nt cdr3_aa
TRBJ2-1 TRBV5-4 - - TGTGCCAGCAGCTTGAGGTTAGGAGATTGCAATGAGCAGTTCTTC CASSLRLGDCNEQFF
TRBJ2-1 TRBV7-9 TRBD1 - TGTGCCAGCAGCTTAGCGGTACAGGGGGCTTACAATGGGCGGTTCTTC CASSLAVQGAYNGRFF
TRBJ2-7 TRBV18 TRBD1 few TGTGCCAGCTCAACAAATACCGGGACAGGGTATCACGAGCAGTACTTC CASSTNTGTGYHEQYF
TRBJ1-5 TRBV19 TRBD1 - TGTGCCAGTAGTACATTGGGGGGACAGGGCCTCGATCAGCCCCAGCATTTT CASSTLGGQGLDQPQHF
TRBJ2-2 TRBV19 TRBD2 many TGTGCCAGTAGAGACCCGACTAGCGGGAGACTCTTAGCGGGGGAGCTGTTTTTT CASRDPTSGRLLAGELFF
TRBJ2-5 TRBV30 - many TGTGCCTGGACGTCGGAGTGGGAGACCCAGTACTTC CAWTSEWETQYF
TRBJ2-6 TRBV9 - many TGTGCCAGCAGCCCCCGGACGGCGAACTCTGGGGCCAACGTCCTGACTTTC CASSPRTANSGANVLTF
TRBJ2-7 TRBV7-9 TRBD2 many TGTGCCAGCAGCCGCAGCGGGACCGACCACGAGCAGTACTTC CASSRSGTDHEQYF
TRBJ1-2 TRBV14 - few TGTGCCAGCAGCCAAGATTTCTTCGGGACTTCCGTCTTC CASSQDFFGTSVF
TRBJ2-7 TRBV7-2 - many TGTGCCAGCAGCTACGGACGGGTTTACGAGCAGTACTTC CASSYGRVYEQYF
TRBJ2-2 TRBV5-1 - many TGCGCCAGCAGCTTCCGCCAGGAACCGGGGACCGGGGAGCTGTTTTTT CASSFRQEPGTGELFF
TRBJ2-6 TRBV12-3/TRBV12-4 TRBD1 few TGTGCCAGCAGTTTGAGACAGGGGGCTTCTGGGGCCAACGTCCTGACTTTC CASSLRQGASGANVLTF
TRBJ1-1 TRBV18 - - TGTGCCAGCTCACCCGAGAACACTGAAGCTTTCTTT CASSPENTEAFF
TRBJ2-4 TRBV12-3/TRBV12-4 - few TGTGCCAGCAGTTTAGAGATCAACATTCAGTACTTC CASSLEINIQYF
TRBJ2-5 TRBV7-3 - many TGTGCCAGCAGTCAATTCGTGGACTCCGAGACCCAGTACTTC CASSQFVDSETQYF
TRBJ2-3 TRBV6-2/TRBV6-3 - once TGTGCCAGCGGTTCTAGCACAGATACGCAGTATTTT CASGSSTDTQYF
TRBJ2-1 TRBV6-6 - many TGTGCCAGCAGTTGGGCAGCCACCCTCTACAATGAGCAGTTCTTC CASSWAATLYNEQFF
TRBJ2-7 TRBV6-2/TRBV6-3 - many TGTGCCAGCAGTTCCTGGGCCTCCTCGCATTATACGCAGTACTTC CASSSWASSHYTQYF
TRBJ2-7 TRBV5-6 TRBD1 many TGTGCCAGCAGCCCCGGGACAGGGGCCTACGAGCAGTACTTC CASSPGTGAYEQYF
TRBJ2-3 TRBV20-1 TRBD2 many TGCAGTGCGAGGACTAGCGGGAGGGTCCTCACAGATACGCAGTATTTT CSARTSGRVLTDTQYF
TRBJ2-3 TRBV5-4 - - TGTGCCAGCAGCCAATATCAGGGTACAATCACAGATACGCAGTATTTT CASSQYQGTITDTQYF
TRBJ2-3 TRBV2 - few TGTGCCAGCAGCAGAGGGTTGGGCACAGATACGCAGTATTTT CASSRGLGTDTQYF
TRBJ1-2 TRBV28 - many TGTGCCAGCAGTTTAGAAAGGGGGTGGTATGGCTACACCTTC CASSLERGWYGYTF
TRBJ2-1 TRBV2 TRBD2 many TGTGCCAGCAGCGCGACTAGCGGGAGAGGGTCCTACAATGAGCAGTTCTTC CASSATSGRGSYNEQFF
TRBJ1-2 TRBV30 - - TGTGCCTGGGGGAGCGGGGGTCGCTATGGCTACACCTTC CAWGSGGRYGYTF
TRBJ2-7 TRBV2 TRBD1 many TGTGCCAGCAGTCGATTCGGGGACAGTTCCTACGAGCAGTACTTC CASSRFGDSSYEQYF
TRBJ2-5 TRBV7-2 TRBD2 many TGTGCCAGCAGCTGGACTAGGGACCAAGAGACCCAGTACTTC CASSWTRDQETQYF
TRBJ2-1 TRBV11-2 TRBD2 many TGTGCCAGCAGCTTACGGTTAGCGGGAGGGCCCCATGAGCAGTTCTTC CASSLRLAGGPHEQFF
TRBJ2-2 TRBV27 TRBD2 - TGTGCCAGCAGTTTGACTAGCGGGAGGGCCGGGGAGCTGTTTTTT CASSLTSGRAGELFF
TRBJ2-7 TRBV4-1 TRBD2 many TGCGCCAGCAGCCCCGTAGCGGGAGGGCCCCGAGAGCAGTACTTC CASSPVAGGPREQYF
TRBJ2-7 TRBV6-4 - many TGTGCCAGCCACACCGGGTACGAGCAGTACTTC CASHTGYEQYF
TRBJ2-2 TRBV12-3/TRBV12-4 - many TGTGCCAGCAGGCAAAGGGGCACCGGGGAGCTGTTTTTT CASRQRGTGELFF
TRBJ2-1 TRBV2 - many TGTGCCAGCAGGACCGGGACTTACCCTTACAATGAGCAGTTCTTC CASRTGTYPYNEQFF
TRBJ2-1 TRBV5-1 TRBD2 many TGCGCCAGCAGCAAAAGGACTAGCGGGAATCCCTACAATGAGCAGTTCTTC CASSKRTSGNPYNEQFF
TRBJ2-3 TRBV6-6 TRBD2 many TGTGCCAGCAGTTGGGTAGCGGGAGACACAGATACGCAGTATTTT CASSWVAGDTDTQYF
TRBJ2-1 TRBV5-6 - - TGTGCCGGTATGAGGTGGGGGCAGACCTACAATGAGCAGTTCTTC CAGMRWGQTYNEQFF
TRBJ2-7 TRBV9 TRBD2 many TGTGCCAGCAGCGTAGGGTTAGCGGGAGGAAGCGAGCAGTACTTC CASSVGLAGGSEQYF
TRBJ2-7 TRBV28 - few TGTGCCAGCAGTTTTCTGAGGGGGTACGAGCAGTACTTC CASSFLRGYEQYF
TRBJ2-3 TRBV7-2 TRBD1 many TGTGCCAAGTCAACAGGGGTGGATACGCAGTATTTT CAKSTGVDTQYF
TRBJ2-3 TRBV19 - many TGTGCCAGTAGTAGGATGACAGGAAACACAGATACGCAGTATTTT CASSRMTGNTDTQYF
TRBJ2-1 TRBV7-9 TRBD2 many TGTGCCAGCAGTTTCCCTAGCGGGTACAATGAGCAGTTCTTC CASSFPSGYNEQFF
TRBJ2-5 TRBV20-1 - many TGCAGTGCTAGAGCTACGGGACAAGAGACCCAGTACTTC CSARATGQETQYF
TRBJ1-4 TRBV4-3 TRBD1 many TGCGCCAGCAGCCAAGATTACGGGACAGGGACTAATGAAAAACTGTTTTTT CASSQDYGTGTNEKLFF
TRBJ2-7 TRBV7-2 TRBD2 many TGTGCCAGCAGCCCGGGGACTAGCTACGAGCAGTACTTC CASSPGTSYEQYF
TRBJ1-5 TRBV3-1 - few TGTGCCAGCAGCCACTGGGGAAGTCAGCCCCAGCATTTT CASSHWGSQPQHF
TRBJ2-7 TRBV7-2 TRBD1 - TGTGCCTGCAGCCGGGACAGGGGAAGTTCCTACGAGCAGTACTTC CACSRDRGSSYEQYF
TRBJ2-5 TRBV24-1 - - TGTGCCACCAGTGGAACAGGGAAATTCCAAGAGACCCAGTACTTC CATSGTGKFQETQYF
TRBJ2-3 TRBV5-1 - many TGCGCCAGTGCCAGCGGGCTTAGCACAGATACGCAGTATTTT CASASGLSTDTQYF
TRBJ2-2 TRBV29-1 TRBD2 many TGCAGCGCCACCCGGGAGGCGAACACCGGGGAGCTGTTTTTT CSATREANTGELFF
TRBJ2-1 TRBV11-2 TRBD2 many TGTGCCAGCAGCTTCCTTCTAGCGGGAGGGCTCAATGAGCAGTTCTTC CASSFLLAGGLNEQFF
TRBJ2-3 TRBV20-1 TRBD1 many TGTTGTTGGCAGGGGGCTTACACAGATACGCAGTATTTT CCWQGAYTDTQYF
TRBJ1-3 TRBV6-2/TRBV6-3 - - TGTGCCAGCACCCCCGAAGGGACCTCTGGAAACACCATATATTTT CASTPEGTSGNTIYF
TRBJ2-1 TRBV5-1 TRBD2 medium-sized TGCGCCAGCAGCTTGGTTAGCGGGAGCCCCAATGAGCAGTTCTTC CASSLVSGSPNEQFF
TRBJ2-7 TRBV7-2 - many TGTGCCAGCAGCCGTGACTACGGAAGCTCCTACGAGCAGTACTTC CASSRDYGSSYEQYF
TRBJ2-1 TRBV7-9 - many TGTGCCAGCAGCCCTAGACCCTTCGCCGAGCAGTTCTTC CASSPRPFAEQFF
TRBJ1-4 TRBV5-1 - many TGCGCCAGCAGCTTGGGGGGAGAGACCAGTGCGGAAAAACTGTTTTTT CASSLGGETSAEKLFF
TRBJ2-3 TRBV2 - many TGTGCCAGCAGCATCTTAGCCAGCGCAGATACGCAGTATTTT CASSILASADTQYF
TRBJ2-5 TRBV19 TRBD1 few TGTGCCAGTTTTCTGGGAGCCAGACAGGGAGACCCCGGGCAAGAGACCCAGTACTTC CASFLGARQGDPGQETQYF
TRBJ2-2 TRBV19 - many TGTGCCAGTAGTCCGGGACATAACACCGGGGAGCTGTTTTTT CASSPGHNTGELFF